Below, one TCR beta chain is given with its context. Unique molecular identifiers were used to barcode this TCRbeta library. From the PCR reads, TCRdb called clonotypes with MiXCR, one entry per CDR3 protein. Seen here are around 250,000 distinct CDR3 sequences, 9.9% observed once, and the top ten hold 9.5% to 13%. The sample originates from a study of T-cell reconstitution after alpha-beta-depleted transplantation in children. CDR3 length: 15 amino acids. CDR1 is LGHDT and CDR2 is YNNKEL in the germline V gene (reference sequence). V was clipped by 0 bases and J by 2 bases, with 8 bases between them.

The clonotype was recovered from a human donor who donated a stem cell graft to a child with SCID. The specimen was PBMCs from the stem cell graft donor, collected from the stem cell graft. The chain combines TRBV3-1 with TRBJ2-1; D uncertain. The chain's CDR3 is CASSQEDGPYNEQFF. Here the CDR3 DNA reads TGTGCCAGCAGCCAAGAAGATGGCCCCTACAATGAGCAGTTCTTC.